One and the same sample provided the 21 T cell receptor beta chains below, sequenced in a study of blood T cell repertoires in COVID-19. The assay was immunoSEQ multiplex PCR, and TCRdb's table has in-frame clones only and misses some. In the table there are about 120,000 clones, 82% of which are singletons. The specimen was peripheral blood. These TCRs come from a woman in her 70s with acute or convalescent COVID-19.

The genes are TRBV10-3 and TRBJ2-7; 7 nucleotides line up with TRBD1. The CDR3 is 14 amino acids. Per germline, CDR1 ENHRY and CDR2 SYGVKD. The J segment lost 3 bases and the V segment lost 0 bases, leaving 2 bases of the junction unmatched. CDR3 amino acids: CAISESTGYYEQYV. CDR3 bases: TGTGCCATCAGTGAGTCGACAGGGTACTACGAGCAGTACGTC.

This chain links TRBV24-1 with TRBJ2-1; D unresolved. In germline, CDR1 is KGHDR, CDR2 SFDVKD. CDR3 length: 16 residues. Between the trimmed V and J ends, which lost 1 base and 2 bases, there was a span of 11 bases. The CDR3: CATSDLSTDTYNEQFF. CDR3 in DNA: TGTGCCACCAGTGATTTATCTACCGATACCTACAATGAGCAGTTCTTC.

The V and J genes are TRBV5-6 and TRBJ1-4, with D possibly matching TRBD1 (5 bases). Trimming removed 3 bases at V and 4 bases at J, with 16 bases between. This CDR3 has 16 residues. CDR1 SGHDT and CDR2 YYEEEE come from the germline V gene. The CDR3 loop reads CASSSLGTGGNEKLFF. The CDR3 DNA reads TGTGCCAGCAGCTCCCTTGGGACCGGGGGTAATGAAAAACTGTTTTTT. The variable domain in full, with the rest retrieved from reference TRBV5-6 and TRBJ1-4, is DAGVTQSPTHLIKTRGQQVTLRCSPKSGHDTVSWYQQALGQGPQFIFQYYEEEERQRGNFPDRFSGHQFPNYSSELNVNALLLGDSALYLCASSSLGTGGNEKLFFGSGTQLSVL.

As DNA, the CDR3 is TGTGCCAGCAGCTTAATACATCTGAACACTGAAGCTTTCTTT. It yields the protein CASSLIHLNTEAFF. The genes are TRBV7-8 and TRBJ1-1; D is ambiguous. In germline, CDR1 is SGHVS, CDR2 FQNEAQ. This CDR3 is 14 amino acids long. The ends were cut back, 2 bases at V and 0 bases at J, with 7 bases in the middle.

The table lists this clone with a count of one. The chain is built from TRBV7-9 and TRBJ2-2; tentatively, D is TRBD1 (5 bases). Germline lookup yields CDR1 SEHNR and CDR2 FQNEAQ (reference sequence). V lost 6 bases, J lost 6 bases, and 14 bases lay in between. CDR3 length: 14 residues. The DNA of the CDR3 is TGTGCCAGCAGGTTTGACCAGGGCTCCGGGGAGCTGTTTTTT. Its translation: CASRFDQGSGELFF.

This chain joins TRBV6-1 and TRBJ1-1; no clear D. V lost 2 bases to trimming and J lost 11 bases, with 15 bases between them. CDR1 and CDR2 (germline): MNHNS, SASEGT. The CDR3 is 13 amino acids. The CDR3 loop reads CASSELFNDGAFF. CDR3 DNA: TGTGCCAGCAGTGAACTTTTTAATGACGGGGCTTTCTTT.

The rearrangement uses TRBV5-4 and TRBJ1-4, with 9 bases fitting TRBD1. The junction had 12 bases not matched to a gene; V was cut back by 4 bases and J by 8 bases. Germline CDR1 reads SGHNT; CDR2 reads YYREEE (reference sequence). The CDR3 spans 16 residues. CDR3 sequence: CASSPGQGKVVEKLFF. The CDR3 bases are TGTGCCAGCAGCCCGGGACAGGGAAAGGTCGTCGAAAAACTGTTTTTT.

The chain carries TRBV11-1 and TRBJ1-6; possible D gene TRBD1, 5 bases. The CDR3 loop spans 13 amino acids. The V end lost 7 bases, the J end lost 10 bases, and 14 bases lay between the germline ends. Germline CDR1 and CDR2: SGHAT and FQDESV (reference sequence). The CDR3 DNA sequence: TGTGCCAGCAACGCAGGGATGGGATCACCCCTCCACTTT. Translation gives CASNAGMGSPLHF.

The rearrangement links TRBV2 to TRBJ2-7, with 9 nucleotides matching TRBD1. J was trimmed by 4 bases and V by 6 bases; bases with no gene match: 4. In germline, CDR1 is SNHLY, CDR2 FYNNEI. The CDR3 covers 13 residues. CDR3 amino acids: CASRVTGGYEQYF. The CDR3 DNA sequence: TGTGCCAGCAGAGTGACAGGGGGATACGAGCAGTACTTC.

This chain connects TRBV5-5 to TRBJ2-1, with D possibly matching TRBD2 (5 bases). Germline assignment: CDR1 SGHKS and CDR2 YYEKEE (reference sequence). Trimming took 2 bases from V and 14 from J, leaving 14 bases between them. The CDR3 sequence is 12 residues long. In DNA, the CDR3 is TGTGCCAGCAGCTTAGCACCGGGAATTGAGTTCTTC. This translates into CASSLAPGIEFF.

This CDR3 is CASSVRDRGLRVGGDTQYF. The CDR3 coding sequence is TGTGCCAGCAGTGTTCGGGACAGGGGCCTCCGGGTCGGTGGAGATACGCAGTATTTT. This chain joins TRBV2 and TRBJ2-3; 10 bases align to TRBD1. V shed 4 bases and J 5 bases; nucleotides not matched to a gene: 18. The germline V gene has CDR1 SNHLY and CDR2 FYNNEI. This CDR3 is 19 amino acids long.

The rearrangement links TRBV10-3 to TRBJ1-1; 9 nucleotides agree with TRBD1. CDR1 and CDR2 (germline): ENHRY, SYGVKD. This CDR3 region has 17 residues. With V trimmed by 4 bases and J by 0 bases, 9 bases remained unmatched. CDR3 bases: TGTGCCATCAGTGGGGACAGGGCCCTTTGGATGAACACTGAAGCTTTCTTT. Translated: CAISGDRALWMNTEAFF.

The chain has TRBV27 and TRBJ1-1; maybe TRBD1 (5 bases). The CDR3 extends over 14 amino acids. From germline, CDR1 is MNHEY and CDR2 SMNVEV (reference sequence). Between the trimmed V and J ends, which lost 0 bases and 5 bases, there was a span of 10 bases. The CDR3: CASSLSAGWTEAFF. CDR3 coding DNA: TGTGCCAGCAGTTTATCGGCAGGGTGGACTGAAGCTTTCTTT.

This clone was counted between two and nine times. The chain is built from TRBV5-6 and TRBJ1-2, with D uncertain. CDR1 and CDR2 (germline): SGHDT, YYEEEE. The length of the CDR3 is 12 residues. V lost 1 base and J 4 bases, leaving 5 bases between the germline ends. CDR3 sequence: CASSLTAYGYTF. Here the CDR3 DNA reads TGTGCCAGCAGCTTGACAGCCTATGGCTACACCTTC. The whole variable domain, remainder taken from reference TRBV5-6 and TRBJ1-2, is DAGVTQSPTHLIKTRGQQVTLRCSPKSGHDTVSWYQQALGQGPQFIFQYYEEEERQRGNFPDRFSGHQFPNYSSELNVNALLLGDSALYLCASSLTAYGYTFGSGTRLTVV.

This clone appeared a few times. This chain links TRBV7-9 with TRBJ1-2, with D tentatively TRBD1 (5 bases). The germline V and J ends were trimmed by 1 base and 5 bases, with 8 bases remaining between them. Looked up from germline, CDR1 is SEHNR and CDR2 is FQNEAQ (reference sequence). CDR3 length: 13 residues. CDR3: CASSLGQQYGYTF. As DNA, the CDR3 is TGTGCCAGCAGCTTAGGACAGCAATATGGCTACACCTTC.

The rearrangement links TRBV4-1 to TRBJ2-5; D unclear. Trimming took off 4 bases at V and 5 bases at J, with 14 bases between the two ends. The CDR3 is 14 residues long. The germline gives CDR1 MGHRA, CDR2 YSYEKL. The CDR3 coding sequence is TGCGCCAGCAGCCGGCAATTTAAAGCGGAGACCCAGTACTTC. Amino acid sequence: CASSRQFKAETQYF.

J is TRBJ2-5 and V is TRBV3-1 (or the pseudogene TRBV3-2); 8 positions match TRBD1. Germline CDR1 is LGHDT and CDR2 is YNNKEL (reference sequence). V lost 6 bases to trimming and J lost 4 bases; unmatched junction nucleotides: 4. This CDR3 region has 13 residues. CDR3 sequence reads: CASRQGAGETQYF. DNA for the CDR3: TGTGCCAGCAGGCAGGGGGCGGGAGAGACCCAGTACTTC.

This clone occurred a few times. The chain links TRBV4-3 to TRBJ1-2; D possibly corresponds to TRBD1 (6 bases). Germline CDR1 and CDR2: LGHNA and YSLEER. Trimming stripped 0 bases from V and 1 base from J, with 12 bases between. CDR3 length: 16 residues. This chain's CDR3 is CASSQDRGQFNYGYTF. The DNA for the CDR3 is TGCGCCAGCAGCCAAGATCGAGGACAGTTTAACTATGGCTACACCTTC.

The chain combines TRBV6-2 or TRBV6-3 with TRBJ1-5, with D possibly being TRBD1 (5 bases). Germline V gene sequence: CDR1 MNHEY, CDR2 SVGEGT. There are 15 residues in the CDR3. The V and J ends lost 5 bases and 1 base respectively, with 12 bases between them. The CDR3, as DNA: TGTGCCAGCAGTGGAGACAGTACGAGCAATCAGCCCCAGCATTTT. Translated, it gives CASSGDSTSNQPQHF.

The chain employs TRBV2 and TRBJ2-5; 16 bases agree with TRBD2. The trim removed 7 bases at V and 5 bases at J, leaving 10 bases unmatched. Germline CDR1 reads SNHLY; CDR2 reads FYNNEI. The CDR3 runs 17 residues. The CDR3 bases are TGTGCCAGCATGTCCGGGACTAGCGGGGGGGCGCGGGAGACCCAGTACTTC. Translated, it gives CASMSGTSGGARETQYF.

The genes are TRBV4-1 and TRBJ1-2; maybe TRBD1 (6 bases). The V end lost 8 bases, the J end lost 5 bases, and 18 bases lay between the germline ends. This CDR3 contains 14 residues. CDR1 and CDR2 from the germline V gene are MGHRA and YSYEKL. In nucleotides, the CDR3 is TGCGCCAGCCAACAGGGAGGGCACTCTTATGGCTACACCTTC. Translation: CASQQGGHSYGYTF.